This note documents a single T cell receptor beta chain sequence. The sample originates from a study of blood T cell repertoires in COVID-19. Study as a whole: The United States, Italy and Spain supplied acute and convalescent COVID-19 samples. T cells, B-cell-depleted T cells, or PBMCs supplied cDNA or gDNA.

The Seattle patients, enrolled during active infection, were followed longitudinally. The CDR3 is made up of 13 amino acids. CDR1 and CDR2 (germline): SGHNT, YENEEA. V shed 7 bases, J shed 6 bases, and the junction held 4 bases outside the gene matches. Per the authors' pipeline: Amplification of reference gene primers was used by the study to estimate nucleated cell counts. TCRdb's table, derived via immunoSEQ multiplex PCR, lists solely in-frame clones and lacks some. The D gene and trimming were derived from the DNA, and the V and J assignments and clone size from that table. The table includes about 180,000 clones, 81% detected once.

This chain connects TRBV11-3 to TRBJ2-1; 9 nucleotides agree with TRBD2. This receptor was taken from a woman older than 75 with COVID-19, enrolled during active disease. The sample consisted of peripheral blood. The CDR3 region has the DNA TGTGCCAGCATGCTAGCGGGGTTCAATGAGCAGTTCTTC. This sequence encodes CASMLAGFNEQFF.